This is a list of T cell receptor beta chains from one sample in a study of neoadjuvant anti-PD-1 for oral cavity cancer. Using immunoSEQ multiplex PCR, the repertoire was profiled, and TCRdb retains in-frame clones only, with some absent. The sample gives about 9,800 clones, about 61% of which show up once; 3.5% to 4.5% is in the top ten. The sequencing used PBMCs, collected after nivolumab (anti-PD-1) treatment. Receptor source: a person between 40 and 80 years old with oral cavity squamous cell carcinoma. Both conserved end residues are part of each CDR3. D genes are given only for firm matches. Clone size is shown for a subset of rows, as once, few, many or a class of expanded clone.

clone_size: NA; j_call: TRBJ2-2; v_call: TRBV5-1; d_call: TRBD1; cdr3_length: 15; cdr3_aa: CASSPRTGKTGELFF; cdr3_nt: TGCGCCAGCAGCCCCAGGACAGGAAAGACCGGGGAGCTGTTTTTT
clone_size: NA; j_call: TRBJ1-1; v_call: TRBV19; d_call: TRBD1; cdr3_length: 17; cdr3_aa: CASSIGEVTGTNTEAFF; cdr3_nt: TGTGCCAGTAGTATTGGGGAGGTGACAGGGACGAACACTGAAGCTTTCTTT
clone_size: once; j_call: TRBJ2-1; v_call: TRBV5-1; d_call: NA; cdr3_length: 13; cdr3_aa: CASSLTGLNEQFF; cdr3_nt: TGCGCCAGCAGCTTAACAGGGCTCAATGAGCAGTTCTTC
clone_size: NA; j_call: TRBJ2-7; v_call: TRBV7-2; d_call: NA; cdr3_length: 13; cdr3_aa: CASSLRRGYEQYF; cdr3_nt: TGTGCCAGCAGCCTCCGACGTGGCTACGAGCAGTACTTC
clone_size: few; j_call: TRBJ1-1; v_call: TRBV10-1; d_call: NA; cdr3_length: 18; cdr3_aa: CARCGRGPGSESNTEAFF; cdr3_nt: TGCGCCAGATGCGGTCGGGGGCCGGGATCGGAATCGAACACTGAAGCTTTCTTT
clone_size: NA; j_call: TRBJ2-3; v_call: TRBV10-3; d_call: NA; cdr3_length: 13; cdr3_aa: CAISDVSTDTQYF; cdr3_nt: TGTGCCATCAGTGATGTAAGCACAGATACGCAGTATTTT
clone_size: few; j_call: TRBJ2-7; v_call: TRBV19; d_call: TRBD2; cdr3_length: 15; cdr3_aa: CASSIALAGAYEQYF; cdr3_nt: TGTGCCAGTAGTATTGCACTAGCGGGTGCCTACGAGCAGTACTTC
clone_size: NA; j_call: TRBJ2-3; v_call: TRBV15; d_call: TRBD2; cdr3_length: 13; cdr3_aa: CATSGGTADTQYF; cdr3_nt: TGTGCCACTAGCGGGGGGACCGCAGATACGCAGTATTTT
clone_size: NA; j_call: TRBJ2-3; v_call: TRBV5-1; d_call: NA; cdr3_length: 17; cdr3_aa: CASSLAGGRALGDTQYF; cdr3_nt: TGCGCCAGCAGCTTGGCCGGGGGCAGGGCCCTAGGAGATACGCAGTATTTT
clone_size: NA; j_call: TRBJ1-2; v_call: TRBV7-3; d_call: TRBD1; cdr3_length: 13; cdr3_aa: CASSPDRGNSYTF; cdr3_nt: TGTGCCAGCAGCCCAGACAGGGGTAATAGCTACACCTTC
clone_size: NA; j_call: TRBJ1-4; v_call: TRBV6-5; d_call: TRBD1; cdr3_length: 16; cdr3_aa: CASSYSIAGGREKLFF; cdr3_nt: TGTGCCAGCAGTTACTCGATTGCAGGGGGACGGGAAAAACTGTTTTTT
clone_size: few; j_call: TRBJ1-5; v_call: TRBV5-8; d_call: NA; cdr3_length: 16; cdr3_aa: CASSLAKGTRYQPQHF; cdr3_nt: TGTGCCAGCAGCTTGGCGAAAGGGACTCGCTATCAGCCCCAGCATTTT
clone_size: NA; j_call: TRBJ2-5; v_call: TRBV7-3; d_call: TRBD1; cdr3_length: 15; cdr3_aa: CASSQGQGLGETQYF; cdr3_nt: TGTGCCAGCAGCCAAGGACAGGGTCTAGGAGAGACCCAGTACTTC
clone_size: NA; j_call: TRBJ2-2; v_call: TRBV19; d_call: NA; cdr3_length: 16; cdr3_aa: CASSPRRGAGTGELFF; cdr3_nt: TGTGCCAGTAGCCCCCGACGGGGGGCGGGCACCGGGGAGCTGTTTTTT
clone_size: NA; j_call: TRBJ2-7; v_call: TRBV7-9; d_call: TRBD2; cdr3_length: 15; cdr3_aa: CASSPWAGDVNEQYF; cdr3_nt: TGTGCCAGCAGCCCGTGGGCGGGAGATGTCAACGAGCAGTACTTC
clone_size: NA; j_call: TRBJ1-2; v_call: TRBV2; d_call: TRBD1; cdr3_length: 13; cdr3_aa: CASSPGQIYGYTF; cdr3_nt: TGTGCCAGCAGTCCGGGACAGATCTATGGCTACACCTTC
clone_size: NA; j_call: TRBJ1-2; v_call: TRBV9; d_call: NA; cdr3_length: 13; cdr3_aa: CASSVEPGRGYTF; cdr3_nt: TGTGCCAGCAGCGTAGAACCGGGGCGAGGCTACACCTTC
clone_size: NA; j_call: TRBJ1-1; v_call: TRBV28; d_call: NA; cdr3_length: 15; cdr3_aa: CASSPYPKGRTEAFF; cdr3_nt: TGTGCCAGCAGTCCGTACCCCAAGGGAAGGACTGAAGCTTTCTTT
clone_size: NA; j_call: TRBJ1-1; v_call: TRBV29-1; d_call: NA; cdr3_length: 13; cdr3_aa: CSVSNQGRNEAFF; cdr3_nt: TGCAGCGTTTCCAACCAGGGGCGGAATGAAGCTTTCTTT
clone_size: few; j_call: TRBJ1-6; v_call: TRBV5-6; d_call: TRBD1; cdr3_length: 15; cdr3_aa: CASSFRDRVYSPLHF; cdr3_nt: TGTGCCAGCAGCTTCCGGGACAGGGTCTATTCACCCCTCCACTTT
clone_size: NA; j_call: TRBJ1-5; v_call: TRBV4-1; d_call: NA; cdr3_length: 17; cdr3_aa: CASSQDERGANNQPQHF; cdr3_nt: TGCGCCAGCAGCCAAGATGAGAGGGGGGCCAACAATCAGCCCCAGCATTTT
clone_size: NA; j_call: TRBJ2-7; v_call: TRBV19; d_call: TRBD2; cdr3_length: 15; cdr3_aa: CASRAGTSGSHEQYF; cdr3_nt: TGTGCCAGTAGGGCCGGGACTAGCGGGAGCCACGAGCAGTACTTC
clone_size: NA; j_call: TRBJ2-1; v_call: TRBV27; d_call: NA; cdr3_length: 16; cdr3_aa: CASSLKGPTSYNEQFF; cdr3_nt: TGTGCCAGCAGTTTAAAGGGACCGACCTCCTACAATGAGCAGTTCTTC
clone_size: NA; j_call: TRBJ1-1; v_call: TRBV5-6; d_call: TRBD1; cdr3_length: 16; cdr3_aa: CASSLFRGLVDTEAFF; cdr3_nt: TGTGCCAGCAGCTTGTTCAGGGGGCTGGTGGACACTGAAGCTTTCTTT
clone_size: NA; j_call: TRBJ2-4; v_call: TRBV5-1; d_call: NA; cdr3_length: 13; cdr3_aa: CASSSDMKNIQYF; cdr3_nt: TGCGCCAGCAGCTCAGACATGAAAAACATTCAGTACTTC
clone_size: few; j_call: TRBJ2-1; v_call: TRBV19; d_call: TRBD1; cdr3_length: 18; cdr3_aa: CASSLGRQGPSSYNEQFF; cdr3_nt: TGTGCCAGTAGCCTCGGAAGACAGGGGCCTAGCTCCTACAATGAGCAGTTCTTC
clone_size: NA; j_call: TRBJ2-3; v_call: TRBV7-9; d_call: TRBD1; cdr3_length: 16; cdr3_aa: CASSSTGIPRTDTQYF; cdr3_nt: TGTGCCAGCAGCTCGACAGGGATTCCTCGCACAGATACGCAGTATTTT
clone_size: NA; j_call: TRBJ2-5; v_call: TRBV5-4; d_call: TRBD2; cdr3_length: 15; cdr3_aa: CASSSGTSGEETQYF; cdr3_nt: TGTGCCAGCAGCTCCGGGACTAGCGGGGAGGAGACCCAGTACTTC
clone_size: NA; j_call: TRBJ1-1; v_call: TRBV10-1; d_call: NA; cdr3_length: 15; cdr3_aa: CASSELYTARAEAFF; cdr3_nt: TGCGCCAGCAGTGAGTTGTATACAGCCAGGGCGGAAGCTTTCTTT
clone_size: NA; j_call: TRBJ2-1; v_call: TRBV4-1; d_call: NA; cdr3_length: 18; cdr3_aa: CASSQRASAAGRLVEQFF; cdr3_nt: TGCGCCAGCAGCCAGAGGGCCTCGGCGGCAGGGAGGTTAGTTGAGCAGTTCTTC
clone_size: NA; j_call: TRBJ2-1; v_call: TRBV29-1; d_call: NA; cdr3_length: 13; cdr3_aa: CSVEPGARNEQFF; cdr3_nt: TGCAGCGTTGAGCCGGGAGCAAGGAATGAGCAGTTCTTC
clone_size: NA; j_call: TRBJ2-7; v_call: TRBV7-8; d_call: TRBD1; cdr3_length: 16; cdr3_aa: CASSLAARDSYYEQYF; cdr3_nt: TGTGCCAGCAGCTTAGCTGCAAGGGACAGTTATTACGAGCAGTACTTC
clone_size: NA; j_call: TRBJ1-2; v_call: TRBV2; d_call: NA; cdr3_length: 13; cdr3_aa: CASSPEPIYGYTF; cdr3_nt: TGTGCCAGCAGTCCGGAACCGATCTATGGCTACACCTTC
clone_size: NA; j_call: TRBJ1-1; v_call: TRBV2; d_call: NA; cdr3_length: 12; cdr3_aa: CASGTQNTEAFF; cdr3_nt: TGTGCCAGCGGCACTCAAAACACTGAAGCTTTCTTT
clone_size: NA; j_call: TRBJ2-5; v_call: TRBV2; d_call: NA; cdr3_length: 16; cdr3_aa: CASSVVGWLSQETQYF; cdr3_nt: TGTGCCAGCAGTGTTGTAGGTTGGCTATCCCAAGAGACCCAGTACTTC
clone_size: NA; j_call: TRBJ1-5; v_call: TRBV19; d_call: NA; cdr3_length: 15; cdr3_aa: CASSPPNRPNQPQHF; cdr3_nt: TGTGCCAGTAGTCCCCCGAACCGGCCCAATCAGCCCCAGCATTTT
clone_size: NA; j_call: TRBJ2-3; v_call: TRBV18; d_call: NA; cdr3_length: 14; cdr3_aa: CASSRELATDTQYF; cdr3_nt: TGTGCCAGCTCACGGGAATTAGCAACAGATACGCAGTATTTT
clone_size: NA; j_call: TRBJ2-7; v_call: TRBV11-2; d_call: TRBD1; cdr3_length: 15; cdr3_aa: CASSFHDRGDYEQYF; cdr3_nt: TGTGCCAGCAGCTTTCACGACAGGGGAGACTACGAGCAGTACTTC
clone_size: NA; j_call: TRBJ1-3; v_call: TRBV10-3; d_call: NA; cdr3_length: 16; cdr3_aa: CAISESGQLSGNTIYF; cdr3_nt: TGTGCCATCAGTGAGTCGGGGCAGCTCTCTGGAAACACCATATATTTT
clone_size: few; j_call: TRBJ2-1; v_call: TRBV6-1; d_call: TRBD2; cdr3_length: 14; cdr3_aa: CASSVLLAGVGTFF; cdr3_nt: TGTGCCAGCAGTGTGTTACTAGCGGGAGTGGGTACGTTCTTC
clone_size: NA; j_call: TRBJ2-5; v_call: TRBV7-9; d_call: NA; cdr3_length: 15; cdr3_aa: CASSLDRVGGKTQYF; cdr3_nt: TGTGCCAGCAGCTTAGACAGGGTGGGAGGAAAAACCCAGTACTTC
clone_size: once; j_call: TRBJ2-2; v_call: TRBV5-1; d_call: NA; cdr3_length: 14; cdr3_aa: CASSSGRTTWELFF; cdr3_nt: TGCGCCAGCAGCTCGGGACGGACCACCTGGGAGCTGTTTTTT
clone_size: NA; j_call: TRBJ1-2; v_call: TRBV7-9; d_call: NA; cdr3_length: 13; cdr3_aa: CASSLANNYGYTF; cdr3_nt: TGTGCCAGCAGCTTAGCTAATAACTATGGCTACACCTTC
clone_size: NA; j_call: TRBJ1-2; v_call: TRBV7-2; d_call: TRBD1; cdr3_length: 16; cdr3_aa: CASSLTQGVSLFGYTF; cdr3_nt: TGTGCCAGCAGCTTGACTCAGGGGGTTTCGTTATTTGGCTACACCTTC
clone_size: NA; j_call: TRBJ2-3; v_call: TRBV29-1; d_call: TRBD1; cdr3_length: 15; cdr3_aa: CSVVGNTGASDTQYF; cdr3_nt: TGCAGCGTTGTGGGGAATACAGGGGCTTCCGATACGCAGTATTTT
clone_size: few; j_call: TRBJ2-3; v_call: TRBV7-3; d_call: NA; cdr3_length: 12; cdr3_aa: CASSLGADTQYF; cdr3_nt: TGTGCCAGCAGCTTAGGGGCAGATACGCAGTATTTT
clone_size: few; j_call: TRBJ2-1; v_call: TRBV13; d_call: TRBD2; cdr3_length: 14; cdr3_aa: CASSSIAGATEQFF; cdr3_nt: TGTGCCAGCAGCTCTATAGCGGGAGCCACTGAGCAGTTCTTC
clone_size: few; j_call: TRBJ1-1; v_call: TRBV28; d_call: NA; cdr3_length: 14; cdr3_aa: CASSTRTERAEAFF; cdr3_nt: TGTGCCAGCAGTACAAGGACAGAAAGGGCTGAAGCTTTCTTT
clone_size: NA; j_call: TRBJ1-2; v_call: TRBV27; d_call: TRBD1; cdr3_length: 13; cdr3_aa: CASSPDRDLGYTF; cdr3_nt: TGTGCCAGCAGTCCTGACAGGGATCTTGGCTACACCTTC
clone_size: NA; j_call: TRBJ2-1; v_call: TRBV5-4; d_call: NA; cdr3_length: 12; cdr3_aa: CASSLTANEQFF; cdr3_nt: TGTGCCAGCAGCTTGACTGCAAATGAGCAGTTCTTC
clone_size: few; j_call: TRBJ1-5; v_call: TRBV2; d_call: NA; cdr3_length: 14; cdr3_aa: CASSPGPSNQPQHF; cdr3_nt: TGTGCCAGCAGTCCCGGGCCCAGCAATCAGCCCCAGCATTTT
clone_size: few; j_call: TRBJ2-2; v_call: TRBV5-4; d_call: NA; cdr3_length: 14; cdr3_aa: CASSLGQNTGELFF; cdr3_nt: TGTGCCAGCAGCTTGGGACAGAACACCGGGGAGCTGTTTTTT
clone_size: few; j_call: TRBJ2-1; v_call: TRBV27; d_call: TRBD1; cdr3_length: 17; cdr3_aa: CASSFSYRGTGGNEQFF; cdr3_nt: TGTGCCAGCAGTTTCTCCTATCGCGGGACAGGGGGGAATGAGCAGTTCTTC
clone_size: few; j_call: TRBJ1-2; v_call: TRBV29-1; d_call: NA; cdr3_length: 14; cdr3_aa: CSVEHRDTGYGYTF; cdr3_nt: TGCAGCGTTGAACACAGGGACACCGGCTATGGCTACACCTTC
clone_size: NA; j_call: TRBJ2-1; v_call: TRBV10-3; d_call: TRBD1; cdr3_length: 16; cdr3_aa: CAISEAGGGFGDEQFF; cdr3_nt: TGTGCCATCAGTGAGGCAGGGGGCGGCTTTGGAGATGAGCAGTTCTTC